A selection of T cell receptor beta chains follows, all from one sample in a study of response to subunit inactivated influenza vaccine. TCRdb redid the calling of the RT-PCR reads with MiXCR, one entry per CDR3 protein. Counted here are 700,000 to 900,000 distinct CDR3 sequences, roughly 20% occurring once; the ten biggest clones make up about 9.4%. This sample comprised PBMCs from blood, obtained 4 to 6 days after vaccination. These receptor sequences come from a man aged 45-65 years who received an inactivated influenza vaccine. Both conserved end residues are part of each CDR3. Each record gives: D gene, J gene, V gene, clone size, CDR3 DNA, CDR3 protein. A D gene is named only where the DNA matches it firmly. Some rows have no size entry. The others give once, few or many, or a class for an expanded clone.

>TRBD1|TRBJ2-5|TRBV7-9|-
TGTGCCAGCAGGAAGACAGGGGCATGGCAAGAGACCCAGTACTTC
CASRKTGAWQETQYF
>TRBD1|TRBJ1-2|TRBV28|-
TGTGCCAGCAGGGAGGGACAGGGGGCCTATGGCTACACCTTC
CASREGQGAYGYTF
>-|TRBJ1-1|TRBV20-1|few
TGCAGTGCTAGACAAGGCCACCCGAACACTGAAGCTTTCTTT
CSARQGHPNTEAFF
>TRBD1|TRBJ2-7|TRBV3-1|-
TGTGCCAGCAGCCGGGCCGGGACAGGGAACTACGAGCAGTACTTC
CASSRAGTGNYEQYF
>TRBD2|TRBJ2-7|TRBV4-1|few
TGCGCCAGCAGCCAAGATGTAGCGTGGCGGGGGAGCGAGCAGTACTTC
CASSQDVAWRGSEQYF
>-|TRBJ2-2|TRBV5-1|few
TGCGCCAGCAGCCAGGCACAAAGCACCGGGGAGCTGTTTTTT
CASSQAQSTGELFF
>-|TRBJ2-3|TRBV24-1|-
TGTGCCACCAGTGATCCCCTGACAGGTAACACAGATACGCAGTATTTT
CATSDPLTGNTDTQYF
>-|TRBJ1-4|TRBV18|few
TGTGCCAGCTCACCACCGGCGCAGAATGAAAAACTGTTTTTT
CASSPPAQNEKLFF
>TRBD2|TRBJ2-7|TRBV10-3|-
TGTGCCATCAGTGACTTCGGACTAGCCGGCTACGAGCAGTACTTC
CAISDFGLAGYEQYF
>-|TRBJ1-2|TRBV5-5|few
TGTGCCAGCAGCTTGGACGGGAGGCGAGGCTACACCTTC
CASSLDGRRGYTF
>-|TRBJ2-5|TRBV6-1|-
TGTGCCAGCCGACGGAACCAAGAGACCCAGTACTTC
CASRRNQETQYF
>TRBD1|TRBJ1-5|TRBV12-3/TRBV12-4|-
TGTGCCAGCAACAACCCGGGACAGAATCAGCCCCAGCATTTT
CASNNPGQNQPQHF
>-|TRBJ2-4|TRBV3-1|-
TGTGCCAGCAGCGGCCCGGGCTCACTCCCGTACTTC
CASSGPGSLPYF
>TRBD1|TRBJ2-1|TRBV7-9|-
TGTGCCAGCAGCTTAGGGACAGGAGCCCCTAGGGGTGAGCAGTTCTTC
CASSLGTGAPRGEQFF
>-|TRBJ2-1|TRBV7-9|-
TGTGCCAGTCGCCCCAGGGTAGGTTCCTACAATGAGCAGTTCTTC
CASRPRVGSYNEQFF
>TRBD1|TRBJ2-2|TRBV5-1|-
TGCGCCAGCAGCTTGCAACAGGGGTCTAACACCGGGGAGCTGTTTTTT
CASSLQQGSNTGELFF
>TRBD2|TRBJ2-1|TRBV25-1|-
TGTGCCAGCAGTGAAGGTCGGGGACTAGCCAATGAGCAGTTCTTC
CASSEGRGLANEQFF
>-|TRBJ2-7|TRBV10-3|few
TGTGCCATCAGTGATTCCGGCGAGCAGTACTTC
CAISDSGEQYF
>-|TRBJ2-7|TRBV11-2|-
TGTGCCAGCAGCTTAGATCGCGCTAGGGGCCGCTACGAGCAGTACTTC
CASSLDRARGRYEQYF
>TRBD2|TRBJ2-3|TRBV29-1|-
TGCAGCGTTGAAAAAGGCGGACTAGCGGGGAGCACAGATACGCAGTATTTT
CSVEKGGLAGSTDTQYF
>-|TRBJ2-4|TRBV12-3/TRBV12-4|-
TGTGCCAGCAGTTTAGCTGTCTACCAAACCGCCGATTTC
CASSLAVYQTADF
>TRBD1|TRBJ1-6|TRBV7-2|-
TGTGCCAGCAGCTTAACCGGGACAGGGGTTAATTCACCCCTCCACTTT
CASSLTGTGVNSPLHF
>TRBD2|TRBJ2-5|TRBV2|few
TGTGCCAGCAGTCCCGGACTAGCGCTACAAGAGACCCAGTACTTC
CASSPGLALQETQYF
>TRBD1|TRBJ2-4|TRBV30|-
TGTGCCTGGAGCTCCCCGGGACAGCTAGCCAAAAACATTCAGTACTTC
CAWSSPGQLAKNIQYF
>-|TRBJ2-7|TRBV5-5|-
TGTGCCAGCAGCTTGGGGGGGGACCCCAAGCAGTACTTC
CASSLGGDPKQYF
>-|TRBJ2-5|TRBV3-1|-
TGTGCCAGCAGCCTCGAACCTCAGATGGGGGAGACCCAGTACTTC
CASSLEPQMGETQYF
>TRBD2|TRBJ2-7|TRBV28|few
TGTGCCAGCAGCCCCCCACCCCGGACTAGCGGTGTTACCTACGAGCAGTACTTC
CASSPPPRTSGVTYEQYF
>TRBD2|TRBJ2-1|TRBV7-2|-
TGTGCCAGCAGCTCCAGGACTAGCGGCAACAATGAGCAGTTCTTC
CASSSRTSGNNEQFF
>-|TRBJ2-5|TRBV12-3/TRBV12-4|few
TGTGCCAGCAGTTCGAGGACCCCCCAAGAGACCCAGTACTTC
CASSSRTPQETQYF
>TRBD2|TRBJ2-7|TRBV6-1|few
TGTGCCAGCAGTGGACCGGGACTAGCGACCCCCTACGAGCAGTACTTC
CASSGPGLATPYEQYF
>-|TRBJ2-3|TRBV25-1|many
TGTGCCAGCAGCGGAGGGGGCACAGATACGCAGTATTTT
CASSGGGTDTQYF
>TRBD2|TRBJ2-5|TRBV10-3|-
TGTGCCATCAGGGACGGGACTAGCCAAGAGACCCAGTACTTC
CAIRDGTSQETQYF
>TRBD2|TRBJ2-1|TRBV7-9|-
TGTGCCAGCAGCGCCCACCCGGGACTAGCGATAGATGAGCAGTTCTTC
CASSAHPGLAIDEQFF
>TRBD2|TRBJ2-3|TRBV24-1|few
TGTGCCACCAGTGATTTTCGCGCTAGCGGATTCACAGATACGCAGTATTTT
CATSDFRASGFTDTQYF
>TRBD2|TRBJ2-2|TRBV13|once
TGTGCCAGCAGCTTCGGGGGGAACGGGGAGCTGTTTTTT
CASSFGGNGELFF
>-|TRBJ2-3|TRBV10-3|-
TGTGCCATCAGTGGACAGGGAGGGAGCACAGATACGCAGTATTTT
CAISGQGGSTDTQYF
>-|TRBJ2-3|TRBV20-1|few
TGCAGTGCTGGCTACCCGGACACAGATACGCAGTATTTT
CSAGYPDTDTQYF
>-|TRBJ1-6|TRBV7-9|-
TGTGCCAGCAGCTTATTCTATTTACGGGATAATTCACCCCTCCACTTT
CASSLFYLRDNSPLHF
>TRBD2|TRBJ2-3|TRBV28|-
TGTGCCAGCGGAAAAGCGGGGGAACAAGATACGCAGTATTTT
CASGKAGEQDTQYF
>TRBD1|TRBJ1-2|TRBV11-2|few
TGTGCCAGCAGCTCTCAGGGGACAGGTGGCTACACCTTC
CASSSQGTGGYTF
>TRBD1|TRBJ1-6|TRBV11-2|-
TGTGCCAGCAGCTGGCGGGGACAGGCCTCACCCCTCCACTTT
CASSWRGQASPLHF
>-|TRBJ1-2|TRBV7-2|-
TGTGCCAGCAGCTTAGCGGCCCTAGACAGTAACTATGGCTACACCTTC
CASSLAALDSNYGYTF
>-|TRBJ2-5|TRBV12-3/TRBV12-4|-
TGTGCCAGCACCCCCGGCTACCAAGAGACCCAGTACTTC
CASTPGYQETQYF
>-|TRBJ1-1|TRBV5-1|few
TGCGCCAGCAGCTTACTTTCAGGGTCGAACACTGAAGCTTTCTTT
CASSLLSGSNTEAFF
>TRBD2|TRBJ2-7|TRBV7-8|few
TGTGCCAGCAGCCCAGCGGGAGGCGTCACATACGAGCAGTACTTC
CASSPAGGVTYEQYF
>-|TRBJ2-7|TRBV20-1|-
TGCAGTGCGACCGGGACTTCGGCTTCCTACGAGCAGTACTTC
CSATGTSASYEQYF
>-|TRBJ1-2|TRBV20-1|-
TGCAGTGCTAGAGATCTCATAAGGGGGGAGGCGTTGGGCTACACCTTC
CSARDLIRGEALGYTF
>TRBD2|TRBJ2-1|TRBV5-1|few
TGCGCCAGCAGGAGTAGCGGGAGTGGGCACAATGAGCAGTTCTTC
CASRSSGSGHNEQFF
>TRBD2|TRBJ2-7|TRBV18|few
TGTGCCAGCTCACCACCTATGGGAGGGGAGCAGTACTTC
CASSPPMGGEQYF